The 18 T cell receptor beta chains below come from one sample, sequenced in a study of blood T cell repertoires in COVID-19. Assay used: immunoSEQ multiplex PCR; TCRdb lists only in-frame clones, some missing. The sample holds 250,000 or so clones, 85% to 95% seen once. The sample consisted of PBMCs or T cells enriched from blood (not recorded which). These TCRs come from a man aged 35-49 years who had been exposed to COVID-19.

The chain is built from TRBV10-3 and TRBJ2-5; TRBD2 matches 13 bases. This CDR3 spans 16 amino acids. The J segment lost 4 bases and the V segment lost 3 bases, leaving 5 bases of the junction unmatched. Per germline, CDR1 ENHRY and CDR2 SYGVKD. The CDR3 spells CAISDGTSGIGETQYF. The DNA for the CDR3 is TGTGCCATCAGTGATGGGACTAGCGGGATAGGAGAGACCCAGTACTTC.

The chain's CDR3 is CAISESGDSNEKLFF. As DNA, the CDR3 is TGTGCCATCAGTGAGTCAGGGGATTCTAATGAAAAACTGTTTTTT. V usage is TRBV10-3 and J usage is TRBJ1-4, with a weak D call TRBD1 (5 bases). The CDR3 runs to 15 residues. Per the germline V gene, CDR1 is ENHRY and CDR2 is SYGVKD. The ends were cut back, 0 bases at V and 3 bases at J, with 8 bases in the middle.

This clone was seen just once. The chain links TRBV7-2 to TRBJ2-1, with 7 bases fitting TRBD1. J gave up 3 bases and V 1 base, and 3 bases lay outside the gene matches. Germline V gene sequence: CDR1 SGHTA, CDR2 FQGNSA. This CDR3 has 15 amino acids. CDR3 protein: CASSLVGTDYNEQFF. CDR3 sequence (DNA): TGTGCCAGCAGCTTAGTTGGGACAGACTACAATGAGCAGTTCTTC.

The chain joins TRBV5-6 to TRBJ1-1; TRBD1 matches at 9 bases. The CDR3 is 15 amino acids. V trimming: 4 bases; J trimming: 2 bases; junction bases outside the gene matches: 6. Germline V gene data show CDR1 as SGHDT and CDR2 as YYEEEE. CDR3: CASSLQTGGNTEAFF. CDR3 DNA sequence: TGTGCCAGCAGCCTCCAGACAGGGGGTAACACTGAAGCTTTCTTT.

The chain uses TRBV28 and TRBJ2-6, with TRBD1 matching over 7 bases. The germline gives CDR1 MDHEN, CDR2 SYDVKM. J was trimmed by 0 bases and V by 3 bases; bases with no gene match: 8. The CDR3 runs 18 residues. This chain's CDR3 is CASSFRGQSNSGANVLTF. CDR3 in DNA: TGTGCCAGCAGTTTTAGGGGGCAGTCCAACTCTGGGGCCAACGTCCTGACTTTC.

The sample holds a few counts of this clone. The chain employs TRBV7-7 and TRBJ2-7, with 8 bases fitting TRBD1. This CDR3 contains 15 residues. The junction had 10 bases not matched to a gene; V was cut back by 5 bases and J by 4 bases. CDR1 is SSHAT, CDR2 FNYEAQ, per germline (reference sequence). The CDR3 loop reads CASSQGEQGGYEQYF. The CDR3 DNA sequence: TGTGCCAGCAGCCAGGGCGAACAGGGGGGATACGAGCAGTACTTC.

This clone was picked up one time. The chain combines TRBV19 with TRBJ1-4; the match to TRBD1 covers 9 bases. V shed 4 bases, J shed 6 bases, and the junction held 6 bases outside the gene matches. Germline V gene sequence: CDR1 LNHDA, CDR2 SQIVND (reference sequence). The CDR3 is 15 residues long. Here the CDR3 reads CASSNRGRVYEKLFF. In DNA form, the CDR3 reads TGTGCCAGTAGTAACAGGGGGCGAGTTTATGAAAAACTGTTTTTT.

The table lists this clone with a count of one. This chain connects TRBV2 to TRBJ2-2; D is perhaps TRBD1 (5 bases). This CDR3 has 14 amino acids. Germline V gene lookup returns CDR1 SNHLY and CDR2 FYNNEI. Trimming took off 4 bases at V and 6 bases at J, with 12 bases between the two ends. This chain's CDR3 is CASSVRQGPGELFF. CDR3 nucleotide sequence: TGTGCCAGCAGTGTGCGGCAGGGCCCCGGGGAGCTGTTTTTT.

The gene calls are TRBV5-1 and TRBJ2-3; 11 positions agree with TRBD2. The CDR3 loop spans 17 amino acids. Germline V gene lookup returns CDR1 SGHRS and CDR2 YFSETQ. V dropped 4 bases and J dropped 2; count of bases not matched to a gene: 9. The CDR3 nucleotides read TGCGCCAGCAGCGGTTTAGCGGGAGGGCAAGACACAGATACGCAGTATTTT. Translation gives CASSGLAGGQDTDTQYF.

This clone was picked up one time. The V gene is TRBV27, the J gene TRBJ1-4, with 9 bases aligning to TRBD1. Germline CDR1 MNHEY, CDR2 SMNVEV (reference sequence). The V segment lost 5 bases and the J segment 7 bases; nucleotides outside the gene matches: 5. The CDR3 has 14 amino acids. CDR3 DNA sequence: TGTGCCAGCAGTCCAAGACAGGGGGGTGAAAAACTGTTTTTT. Translation gives CASSPRQGGEKLFF. Full variable domain (outside the CDR3, taken from reference TRBV27 and TRBJ1-4): EAQVTQNPRYLITVTGKKLTVTCSQNMNHEYMSWYRQDPGLGLRQIYYSMNVEVTDKGDVPEGYKVSRKEKRNFPLILESPSPNQTSLYFCASSPRQGGEKLFFGSGTQLSVL.

This rearrangement joins TRBV28 to TRBJ1-3, with D uncertain. The CDR3 runs to 15 residues. Trimming left V 2 bases short and J 1 base short, with 9 bases between. The germline CDR1 and CDR2 sequences are MDHEN and SYDVKM. The CDR3 protein is CASSLIAESGNTIYF. CDR3 nucleotide sequence: TGTGCCAGCAGTTTAATAGCGGAGTCTGGAAACACCATATATTTT. The variable domain in full, with the rest retrieved from reference TRBV28 and TRBJ1-3, is DVKVTQSSRYLVKRTGEKVFLECVQDMDHENMFWYRQDPGLGLRLIYFSYDVKMKEKGDIPEGYSVSREKKERFSLILESASTNQTSMYLCASSLIAESGNTIYFGEGSWLTVV.

J is TRBJ1-1 and V is TRBV9, with a tentative D call TRBD1 (6 bases). Germline assignment: CDR1 SGDLS and CDR2 YYNGEE. The CDR3 has 15 residues. The V end lost 4 bases, the J end lost 3 bases, and 16 bases lay between the germline ends. The CDR3 here is CASSPRGGADTEAFF. CDR3 in DNA: TGTGCCAGCAGCCCCCGTGGGGGGGCTGACACTGAAGCTTTCTTT.

J is TRBJ2-7 and V is TRBV6-1; TRBD1 might be the D (6 bases). There are 14 residues in the CDR3. Germline V gene data show CDR1 as MNHNS and CDR2 as SASEGT. V shed 2 bases and J shed 1 base, with 9 bases lying between them. The CDR3 DNA follows: TGTGCCAGCAGTGAACTCGGGACATCCTACGAGCAGTACTTC. Protein product: CASSELGTSYEQYF.

On this clone: The sample carries other DNA sequences with the same CDR3. CDR3 bases: TGTGCCTCCTCGGGACAGGGGAACACCGGGGAGCTGTTTTTT. This sequence encodes CASSGQGNTGELFF. The gene calls are TRBV7-3 and TRBJ2-2, with 9 positions matching TRBD1. The CDR3 runs to 14 residues. Germline V gene lookup returns CDR1 SGHTA and CDR2 FQGTGA. Trimming took 11 bases from V and 1 from J; bases not matched to a gene: 5.

The rearrangement uses TRBV10-3 and TRBJ2-7, with a possible D match to TRBD1 (6 bases). Germline values: CDR1 ENHRY, CDR2 SYGVKD. The CDR3 length is 12 residues. The V end lost 4 bases, the J end lost 6 bases, and 10 bases lay between the germline ends. The CDR3 is CAISVGTPEQYF. CDR3 coding DNA: TGTGCCATCAGTGTAGGGACACCCGAGCAGTACTTC.

This rearrangement joins TRBV11-2 to TRBJ2-5; D is uncertain. Between the trimmed V and J ends, which lost 7 bases and 1 base, there was a span of 4 bases. CDR1 SGHAT and CDR2 FQNNGV come from the germline V gene. This CDR3 is built from 11 residues. This chain's CDR3 is CASTLQETQYF. Here the CDR3 DNA reads TGTGCCAGCACTCTCCAAGAGACCCAGTACTTC. Full variable domain (remainder filled in from reference TRBV11-2 and TRBJ2-5): EAGVAQSPRYKIIEKRQSVAFWCNPISGHATLYWYQQILGQGPKLLIQFQNNGVVDDSQLPKDRFSAERLKGVDSTLKIQPAKLEDSAVYLCASTLQETQYFGPGTRLLVL.

V usage is TRBV6-5 and J usage is TRBJ2-1, with TRBD2 matching 11 bases. In germline, CDR1 is MNHEY, CDR2 SVGAGI. The CDR3 length is 13 residues. V shed 5 bases, J shed 7 bases, and the junction held 1 base outside the gene matches. Here the CDR3 DNA reads TGTGCCAGCAGTACTAGCGGGAGTAATGAGCAGTTCTTC. Protein sequence: CASSTSGSNEQFF.

This chain links TRBV12-3 or TRBV12-4 with TRBJ2-1; 10 bases are a match to TRBD2. After removal of 6 bases from V and 5 bases from J, the junction contained 1 base not matched to a gene. The CDR3 contains 13 residues. CDR3 residues: CASSGLADNEQFF. The CDR3 coding sequence is TGTGCCAGCAGCGGACTAGCGGACAATGAGCAGTTCTTC.